This is a list of T cell receptor beta chains from one sample in a study of shared clonotypes between healthy human individuals. Libraries were prepared by immunoSEQ multiplex PCR; TCRdb keeps only in-frame clonotypes and omits some of them. The sample records more than 2,000,000 clones, just over 90% being singletons. The sequencing input was naive CD4+ T cells from PBMCs. The receptors stem from a man in his late teens or twenties in good health. Some clones in this sample may be carry-over from other donors' samples. CDR3s include the opening cysteine and the closing phenylalanine or tryptophan. A D gene is named only where the DNA matches it firmly. The size entry is marked missing in some rows and otherwise reads once, few, many or a size class.

length,D,size,J,V,CDR3,DNA
15,.,.,TRBJ2-3,TRBV5-6,CASSLAPQGGDTQYF,TGTGCCAGCAGCTTGGCCCCCCAGGGGGGTGATACGCAGTATTTT
12,TRBD2,.,TRBJ2-5,TRBV29-1,CSAIAGGETQYF,TGCAGCGCAATAGCGGGAGGGGAGACCCAGTACTTC
12,.,.,TRBJ1-5,TRBV2,CASSGDTPPQHF,TGTGCCAGCAGTGGAGACACACCGCCCCAGCATTTT
15,.,.,TRBJ1-5,TRBV13,CASSHRGFSNQPQHF,TGTGCCAGCAGCCACCGGGGATTCAGCAATCAGCCCCAGCATTTT
13,.,.,TRBJ1-2,TRBV5-8,CASSFRGNYGYTF,TGTGCCAGCAGCTTCAGGGGTAACTATGGCTACACCTTC
16,.,.,TRBJ2-5,TRBV7-9,CASSLLGGSSQETQYF,TGTGCCAGCAGCTTATTGGGCGGCAGCTCACAAGAGACCCAGTACTTC
15,.,.,TRBJ1-1,TRBV28,CASRPMPGQNTEAFF,TGTGCCAGCAGGCCGATGCCGGGCCAGAACACTGAAGCTTTCTTT
16,TRBD2,once,TRBJ2-4,TRBV5-1,CASSGTSGSAKNIQYF,TGCGCCAGCAGCGGGACTAGCGGGAGCGCCAAAAACATTCAGTACTTC
13,.,few,TRBJ1-5,TRBV29-1,CSVIGTGNQPQHF,TGCAGCGTAATCGGGACGGGCAATCAGCCCCAGCATTTT
15,.,.,TRBJ2-7,TRBV4-2,CASSQDFSGPYEQYF,TGTGCCAGCAGCCAAGATTTTTCGGGCCCCTACGAGCAGTACTTC